One TCR beta chain is described in this entry. Antigen specificity is unknown. This sample was included in a study of T cell repertoires in cytomegalovirus infection. CDR1 and CDR2 from the germline V gene are MNHEY and SMNVEV (reference sequence). There are 14 residues in the CDR3. Trimming pared 6 bases from V and 5 bases from J, leaving 15 bases between. TCRdb used MiXCR to reprocess the reads, holding one entry per CDR3 protein. The sample records about 770,000 distinct CDR3 sequences, 29% being singletons. This receptor was obtained from a human donor in good health (CMV status not recorded). Some clones in this sample may be carry-over from other donors' samples. V is TRBV27 and J is TRBJ2-3; TRBD1 or TRBD2 may be the D gene (5 bases each). Sequencing used cultured CD8+ T cells from PBMCs, obtained from culture after CMV antigen stimulation. CDR3 sequence: CASRKVGDRDTQYF. As DNA, the CDR3 is TGTGCCAGCAGGAAGGTGGGGGACCGAGATACGCAGTATTTT.